Below are 9 T cell receptor beta chains sequenced from a single sample in a study of blood T cell repertoires in COVID-19 (dated by TCRdb to about 2020). The protocol used for the library was the immunoSEQ multiplex PCR assay. TCRdb carries this immuneACCESS record with in-frame sequences only. Its versions omit some clonotypes, under half of them owing to an unresolved V gene in the studies checked, with the rest unexplained. For this sample the table gives over 130,000 clones, of which 90% were detected only once. Jointly, the top ten make up approximately 11% of the sample. The sequenced sample was peripheral blood. Source of these receptors: a woman older than 75 with acute or convalescent COVID-19.

The chain combines TRBV5-1 with TRBJ2-7; D not resolved. The CDR3 extends over 14 amino acids. Between the trimmed V and J ends, which lost 4 bases and 5 bases, there was a span of 16 bases. CDR1 SGHRS and CDR2 YFSETQ come from the germline V gene. Here the CDR3 DNA reads TGCGCCAGCAGCCCCGCGGAAGGTAGCCACGAGCAGTACTTC. It translates to CASSPAEGSHEQYF.

The genes are TRBV5-1 and TRBJ1-4; 7 bases map to TRBD1. The CDR3 is 16 amino acids. Trimming at V came to 4 bases and at J to 6 bases, leaving 12 bases not matched to a gene. Per the germline V gene, CDR1 is SGHRS and CDR2 is YFSETQ. The CDR3 DNA sequence: TGCGCCAGCAGCCCCCGACAGGGAGCGACGGATGAAAAACTGTTTTTT. Amino acids: CASSPRQGATDEKLFF.

The CDR3 spells CASSIERQGRTNYGYTF. The DNA for the CDR3 is TGTGCCAGTAGTATAGAACGACAGGGTCGAACTAACTATGGCTACACCTTC. This chain joins TRBV19 and TRBJ1-2; TRBD1 aligns across 7 bases. This CDR3 has 17 amino acids. The V gene end was trimmed by 0 bases and the J gene end by 0 bases; junction bases not matched to a gene: 7. Germline V gene lookup returns CDR1 LNHDA and CDR2 SQIVND (reference sequence).

The rearrangement joins TRBV19 to TRBJ1-4; the D is unclear. Germline CDR1 reads LNHDA; CDR2 reads SQIVND (reference sequence). With 2 bases removed from V and 7 bases from J, the gap between germline ends came to 8 bases. This CDR3 is 13 amino acids long. In DNA, the CDR3 is TGTGCCAGTAGTATAAGTCAGGCTGAAAAACTGTTTTTT. It is translated as CASSISQAEKLFF.

This sequence joins TRBV5-1 and TRBJ2-5; TRBD1 matches at 11 bases. With 3 bases clipped from V and 7 bases from J, the junction kept 5 bases outside the gene matches. Germline V gives CDR1 SGHRS, CDR2 YFSETQ. This CDR3 spans 14 amino acids. The CDR3 nucleotides read TGCGCCAGCAGCTCGGACAGGGGGCCAGGGACCCAGTACTTC. As protein: CASSSDRGPGTQYF.

This clone was seen only once. The V gene is TRBV5-1, the J gene TRBJ1-1; 9 bases are a match to TRBD1. Germline trimming cut 0 bases from V and 5 bases from J; bases unmatched to any gene: 2. The CDR3 covers 14 residues. CDR1 SGHRS and CDR2 YFSETQ come from the germline V gene. The CDR3 loop is CASSLGTGVTEAFF. DNA of the CDR3: TGCGCCAGCAGCTTGGGGACAGGGGTTACTGAAGCTTTCTTT.

The chain links TRBV5-4 to TRBJ2-7, with TRBD2 matching over 9 bases. CDR1 is SGHNT, CDR2 YYREEE, per germline (reference sequence). V lost 3 bases and J lost 7; bases outside the gene matches: 8. This CDR3 has 14 residues. CDR3 protein: CASSSRRGGREQYF. The CDR3 DNA is TGTGCCAGCAGCTCCCGGCGGGGGGGCCGAGAGCAGTACTTC. Combining the CDR3 with reference TRBV5-4 and TRBJ2-7 gives the whole variable domain ETGVTQSPTHLIKTRGQQVTLRCSSQSGHNTVSWYQQALGQGPQFIFQYYREEENGRGNFPPRFSGLQFPNYSSELNVNALELDDSALYLCASSSRRGGREQYFGPGTRLTVT.

The chain has TRBV6-5 and TRBJ1-5; possible D gene TRBD1, 5 bases. The length of the CDR3 is 14 residues. The V end lost 2 bases, the J end lost 10 bases, and 15 bases lay between the germline ends. The germline gives CDR1 MNHEY, CDR2 SVGAGI. CDR3 residues: CASSYDRGRNPQHF. The DNA of the CDR3 is TGTGCCAGCAGTTACGATCGGGGGAGGAATCCCCAGCATTTT.

The chain carries TRBV30 and TRBJ2-2; no clear D gene. CDR1 and CDR2 from the germline V gene are GTSNPN and SVGIG (reference sequence). Trimming left V 4 bases short and J 7 bases short, with 7 bases between. This CDR3 comprises 11 residues. The CDR3, as DNA: TGTGCCTGGATGGGCGTCGGGGAGCTGTTTTTT. It specifies CAWMGVGELFF.